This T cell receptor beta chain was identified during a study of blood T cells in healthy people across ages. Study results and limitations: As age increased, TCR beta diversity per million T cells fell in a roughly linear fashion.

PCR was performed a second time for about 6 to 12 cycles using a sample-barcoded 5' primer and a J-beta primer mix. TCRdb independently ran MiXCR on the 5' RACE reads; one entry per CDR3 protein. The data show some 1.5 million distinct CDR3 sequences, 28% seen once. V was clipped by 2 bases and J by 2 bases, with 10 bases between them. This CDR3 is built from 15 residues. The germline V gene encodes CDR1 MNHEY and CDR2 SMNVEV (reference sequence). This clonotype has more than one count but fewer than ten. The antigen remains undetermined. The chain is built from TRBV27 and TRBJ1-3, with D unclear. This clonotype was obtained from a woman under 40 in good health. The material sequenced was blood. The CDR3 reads CASSLTGLAGNTIYF. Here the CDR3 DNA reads TGTGCCAGCAGTTTAACTGGTTTGGCTGGAAACACCATATATTTT.